This T cell receptor (beta chain) was observed in a study of cytomegalovirus exposure and HLA in healthy donors. Across the study: There were about 85 million unique TCRs (from HLA-typed donors) in an early data release. The study, taken as a whole, reports: An Asian-associated ancestry cluster reportedly showed fewer N-insertions than the approximately 630-donor mean in a later analysis. In a later analysis, DRB1 alleles had the most associated TCRs; HLA-C alleles the fewest.

The PCR used 60 Vbeta and 13 Jbeta primers. Original handling: Approximately 11 million of roughly 81 million unique TCR beta chains were shared, per a later count. Data came from immunoSEQ multiplex PCR; TCRdb stores just in-frame clones and leaves some out. Clone size and the V and J calls come from that table; the DNA yielded D and trimming. The sample comprises under 200,000 clones, around four fifths of which are singletons, and 9.5% to 12% rests with the top ten. Losses at the gene ends were 3 bases for V and 1 base for J; bases not matched to a gene: 11. The CDR3 spans 17 residues. Germline V CDR1 and CDR2: SQVTM, ANQGSEA. Details on this clone: No antigen is known for it.

The specimen sequenced was PBMCs. This TCR was sampled from a man in his forties or fifties in good health and CMV-seropositive. The chain carries TRBV29-1 and TRBJ1-1; TRBD1 matches at 10 bases. In DNA form, the CDR3 reads TGCAGCGTTGAGTTAGGACAGGGGGAATTCGGGAACACTGAAGCTTTCTTT. Encoded protein: CSVELGQGEFGNTEAFF.